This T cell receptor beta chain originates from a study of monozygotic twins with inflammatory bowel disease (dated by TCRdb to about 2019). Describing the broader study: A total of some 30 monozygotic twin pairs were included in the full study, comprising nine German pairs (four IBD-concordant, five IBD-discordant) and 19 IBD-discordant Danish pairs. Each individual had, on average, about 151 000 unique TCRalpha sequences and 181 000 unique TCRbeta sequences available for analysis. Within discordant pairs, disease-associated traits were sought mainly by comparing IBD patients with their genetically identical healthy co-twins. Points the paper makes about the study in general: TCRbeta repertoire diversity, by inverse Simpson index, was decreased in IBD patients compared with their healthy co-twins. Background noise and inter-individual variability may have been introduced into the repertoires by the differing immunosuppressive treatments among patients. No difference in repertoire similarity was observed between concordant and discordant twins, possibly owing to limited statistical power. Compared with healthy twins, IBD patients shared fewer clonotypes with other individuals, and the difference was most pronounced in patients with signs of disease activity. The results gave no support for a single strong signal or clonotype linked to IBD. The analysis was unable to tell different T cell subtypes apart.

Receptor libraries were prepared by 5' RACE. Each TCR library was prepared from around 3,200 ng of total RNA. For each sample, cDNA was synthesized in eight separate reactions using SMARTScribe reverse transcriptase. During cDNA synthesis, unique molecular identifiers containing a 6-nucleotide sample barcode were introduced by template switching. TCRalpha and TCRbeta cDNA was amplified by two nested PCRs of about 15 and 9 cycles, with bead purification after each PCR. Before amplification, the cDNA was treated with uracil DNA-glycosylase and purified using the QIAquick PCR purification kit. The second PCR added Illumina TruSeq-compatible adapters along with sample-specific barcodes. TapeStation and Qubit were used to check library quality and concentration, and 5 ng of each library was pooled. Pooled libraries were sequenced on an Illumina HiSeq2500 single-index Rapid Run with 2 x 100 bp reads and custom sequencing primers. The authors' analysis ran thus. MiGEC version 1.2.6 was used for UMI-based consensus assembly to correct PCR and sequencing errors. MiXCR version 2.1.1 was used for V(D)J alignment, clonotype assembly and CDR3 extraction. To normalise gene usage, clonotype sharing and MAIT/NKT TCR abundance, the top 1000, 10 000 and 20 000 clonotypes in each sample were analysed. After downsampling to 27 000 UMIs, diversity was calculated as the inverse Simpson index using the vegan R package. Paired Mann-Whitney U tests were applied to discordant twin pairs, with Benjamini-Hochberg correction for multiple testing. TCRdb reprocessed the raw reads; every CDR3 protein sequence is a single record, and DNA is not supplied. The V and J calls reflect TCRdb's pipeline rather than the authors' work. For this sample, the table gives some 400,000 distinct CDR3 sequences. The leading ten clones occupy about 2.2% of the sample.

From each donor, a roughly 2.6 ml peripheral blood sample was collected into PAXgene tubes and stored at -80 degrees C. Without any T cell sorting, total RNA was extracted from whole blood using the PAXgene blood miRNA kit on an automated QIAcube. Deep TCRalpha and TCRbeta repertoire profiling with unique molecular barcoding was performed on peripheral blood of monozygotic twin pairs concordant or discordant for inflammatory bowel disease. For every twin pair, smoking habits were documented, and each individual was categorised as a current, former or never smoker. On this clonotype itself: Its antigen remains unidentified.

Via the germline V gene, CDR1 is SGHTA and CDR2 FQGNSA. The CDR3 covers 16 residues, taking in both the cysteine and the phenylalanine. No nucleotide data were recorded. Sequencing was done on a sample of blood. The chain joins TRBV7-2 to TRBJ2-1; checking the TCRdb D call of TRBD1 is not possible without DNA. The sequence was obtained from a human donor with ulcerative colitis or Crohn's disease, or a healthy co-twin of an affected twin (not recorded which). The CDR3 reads CASSLVGTGGRDEQFF.